The 2 T cell receptor beta chains reported below all come from one sample, sequenced in a study of Graves' ophthalmopathy and Graves' hyperthyroidism. Transcripts of RNA were the source for amplifying TCR beta CDR3 regions. The first-round RT-PCR employed HTBI primers together with the Qiagen OneStep RT-PCR kit. A multiplex PCR was then performed as the second round. TCRdb fed the multiplex PCR reads into MiXCR, producing one record per CDR3 protein. Here the sample spans 660,000 or so distinct CDR3 sequences, about 40% being singletons. Sequencing was performed on peripheral blood. The receptors come from an adult man with Graves' ophthalmopathy.

The rearrangement links TRBV29-1 to TRBJ2-7; TRBD1 agrees at 12 bases. The CDR3 is 15 amino acids. Germline V CDR1 and CDR2: SQVTM, ANQGSEA. Here the CDR3 DNA reads TGCGCCGGCAGCCAGCGGGACAGGGGGCATGGAGAGCAGTACTTC. Protein: CAGSQRDRGHGEQYF.

This clonotype was found many times. The chain employs TRBV11-2 and TRBJ1-5, with D possibly being TRBD1 (6 bases). Looked up from germline, CDR1 is SGHAT and CDR2 is FQNNGV. Trimming left V 2 bases short and J 12 bases short, with 14 bases between. CDR3 size: 13 residues. CDR3 loop: CASSLRTVDRQHF. CDR3 in DNA: TGTGCCAGCAGCTTACGGACAGTTGACCGCCAGCATTTT.